The rows below give T cell receptor beta chains drawn from one sample of a study of post-analysis software for immune sequencing data. TCRdb recomputed calls from the PCR reads with MiXCR, one row per CDR3 protein. The sample gives around 190,000 distinct CDR3 sequences, around 30% of which show up once; 3% to 3.5% is in the top ten. The source material was blood. The receptors come from a girl aged 2-17 years with multiple sclerosis. CDR3s include the opening cysteine and the closing phenylalanine or tryptophan. A D gene is named only where the DNA matches it firmly. Clone sizes are given selectively: once, few, many, or a class where the clone is expanded.

J gene: TRBJ2-1; clone size: many; D gene: .; V gene: TRBV6-1; CDR3 protein: CASSEPSSGGVSYNEQFF; CDR3 DNA: TGTGCCAGCAGTGAACCCTCTAGTGGCGGGGTATCCTACAATGAGCAGTTCTTC
J gene: TRBJ2-7; clone size: many; D gene: TRBD2; V gene: TRBV29-1; CDR3 protein: CSVDTSGRAGEQYF; CDR3 DNA: TGCAGCGTGGATACTAGCGGGAGGGCTGGGGAGCAGTACTTC
J gene: TRBJ1-2; clone size: medium-sized; D gene: .; V gene: TRBV20-1; CDR3 protein: CSASPERVIGGYTF; CDR3 DNA: TGCAGTGCCTCCCCAGAGCGGGTGATCGGGGGCTACACCTTC
J gene: TRBJ2-1; clone size: few; D gene: .; V gene: TRBV5-1; CDR3 protein: CASSLSSGKYNEQFF; CDR3 DNA: TGCGCCAGCAGCCTCTCGAGCGGTAAATACAATGAGCAGTTCTTC
J gene: TRBJ2-7; clone size: many; D gene: .; V gene: TRBV10-1; CDR3 protein: CAGNRRYEQYF; CDR3 DNA: TGCGCCGGGAATAGGCGGTACGAGCAGTACTTC
J gene: TRBJ1-1; clone size: many; D gene: .; V gene: TRBV5-1; CDR3 protein: CASSLTGLNTEAFF; CDR3 DNA: TGTGCCAGCAGTCTCACAGGGTTGAACACTGAAGCTTTCTTT
J gene: TRBJ1-1; clone size: many; D gene: .; V gene: TRBV2; CDR3 protein: CASSETVVNRFTEAFF; CDR3 DNA: TGTGCCAGCAGTGAAACGGTGGTAAACCGGTTCACTGAAGCTTTCTTT
J gene: TRBJ2-3; clone size: few; D gene: .; V gene: TRBV3-1; CDR3 protein: CASSQDMTSTQYF; CDR3 DNA: TGTGCCAGCAGCCAAGATATGACCAGTACGCAGTATTTT
J gene: TRBJ1-1; clone size: .; D gene: TRBD1; V gene: TRBV27; CDR3 protein: CASSPYRGKRNTEAFF; CDR3 DNA: TGTGCCAGCAGTCCCTACAGGGGGAAGAGGAACACTGAAGCTTTCTTT
J gene: TRBJ2-1; clone size: few; D gene: .; V gene: TRBV18; CDR3 protein: CASSPRGRTYNEQFF; CDR3 DNA: TGTGCCAGCTCACCACGGGGCAGAACCTACAATGAGCAGTTCTTC
J gene: TRBJ1-1; clone size: .; D gene: .; V gene: TRBV5-6; CDR3 protein: CASSRDLNTEAFF; CDR3 DNA: TGTGCCAGCAGCCGCGACTTGAACACTGAAGCTTTCTTT
J gene: TRBJ1-6; clone size: .; D gene: TRBD1; V gene: TRBV4-2; CDR3 protein: CASSQGRSGTGGESPLHF; CDR3 DNA: TGTGCCAGCAGCCAGGGGAGGTCCGGGACAGGGGGCGAATCACCCCTCCACTTT
J gene: TRBJ2-4; clone size: many; D gene: TRBD1; V gene: TRBV14; CDR3 protein: CASSPKMTGRPSAKNIQYF; CDR3 DNA: TGTGCCAGCAGCCCTAAAATGACAGGGAGACCCTCAGCCAAAAACATTCAGTACTTC
J gene: TRBJ2-3; clone size: .; D gene: .; V gene: TRBV20-1; CDR3 protein: CSARGPGKSLDTQYF; CDR3 DNA: TGCAGTGCTAGAGGACCGGGGAAAAGTTTAGATACGCAGTATTTT
J gene: TRBJ2-2; clone size: .; D gene: .; V gene: TRBV5-1; CDR3 protein: CASSFGPVNGELFF; CDR3 DNA: TGCGCCAGCAGCTTCGGACCCGTAAACGGGGAGCTGTTTTTT